These 21 T cell receptor beta chains were all obtained from the same sample, sequenced in a study of technical replicates of blood from a handful of donors. Some clones are missing from TCRdb's copy, which holds only in-frame ones; the method was immunoSEQ multiplex PCR. The table has 85,000 or so clones, 94% seen once; the top ten hold around 0.25%. The sequenced sample consisted of T cells isolated from PBMCs. Every receptor here comes from a human donor in good health.

The chain has TRBV5-1 and TRBJ2-5, with 9 bases matching TRBD1. The length of the CDR3 is 15 residues. CDR1 SGHRS and CDR2 YFSETQ come from the germline V gene. The V segment lost 2 bases and the J segment 5 bases; nucleotides outside the gene matches: 7. CDR3 nucleotides: TGCGCCAGCAGCTTTGGCACAGGGGGCTCGGAGACCCAGTACTTC. It specifies CASSFGTGGSETQYF.

The chain recombines TRBV5-6 with TRBJ2-2; 7 nucleotides agree with TRBD1. Per the germline V gene, CDR1 is SGHDT and CDR2 is YYEEEE. Trimming removed 4 bases from V and 5 bases from J; junction bases left unmatched: 5. The CDR3 loop spans 14 amino acids. The DNA for the CDR3 is TGTGCCAGCAGCCGACCGACAGGGACCGGGGAGCTGTTTTTT. Protein: CASSRPTGTGELFF.

The chain combines TRBV27 with TRBJ2-1; 11 positions agree with TRBD2. This CDR3 has 17 amino acids. Germline V gene sequence: CDR1 MNHEY, CDR2 SMNVEV (reference sequence). V lost 0 bases to trimming and J lost 4 bases; unmatched junction nucleotides: 5. Written as DNA, the CDR3 is TGTGCCAGCAGTTTATCATTAGCGGGAGGGCCTTACAATGAGCAGTTCTTC. This translates into CASSLSLAGGPYNEQFF.

The CDR3 here is CASRGVGMTGYKTSYEQYF. DNA of the CDR3: TGTGCCAGCAGGGGGGTCGGAATGACAGGGTACAAAACCTCCTACGAGCAGTACTTC. The chain links TRBV28 to TRBJ2-7, with 7 bases fitting TRBD1. V was pared by 6 bases and J by 0 bases, with 20 bases of the junction left unmatched. Germline lookup yields CDR1 MDHEN and CDR2 SYDVKM. This CDR3 is 19 amino acids long.

CDR3: CASRDRVFGANVLTF. The CDR3 DNA reads TGTGCCAGCAGGGACAGGGTTTTTGGGGCCAACGTCCTGACTTTC. This chain joins TRBV2 and TRBJ2-6; 8 positions agree with TRBD1. CDR3 length: 15 residues. Germline V lookup: CDR1 SNHLY, CDR2 FYNNEI. Germline trimming cut 6 bases from V and 3 bases from J; bases unmatched to any gene: 4.

The chain combines TRBV2 with TRBJ1-6; D gene unclear. This CDR3 is 13 amino acids long. Germline values: CDR1 SNHLY, CDR2 FYNNEI. The V end was cut by 3 bases, the J end by 7 bases, with 7 bases between. The CDR3 DNA reads TGTGCCAGCAGTGACTTTGAGAATTCACCCCTCCACTTT. Translating it yields CASSDFENSPLHF.

This rearrangement joins TRBV6-4 to TRBJ1-2; 10 bases agree with TRBD1. V gave up 5 bases and J gave up 6 bases; unmatched junction bases: 6. The CDR3 contains 14 residues. Germline V CDR1 and CDR2: MRHNA, SNTAGT. Written as DNA, the CDR3 is TGTGCCAGCAGTCCCGGGACAGGGGCACATGGCTACACCTTC. The encoded protein is CASSPGTGAHGYTF.

The chain uses TRBV4-1 and TRBJ2-2; D is undetermined. Trimming cost V 3 bases and J 1 base, with 6 bases left between them. The CDR3 contains 14 residues. Germline V gene sequence: CDR1 MGHRA, CDR2 YSYEKL. The CDR3 sequence: CASSHRQNTGELFF. In DNA, the CDR3 is TGCGCCAGCAGCCACCGACAGAACACCGGGGAGCTGTTTTTT.

J is TRBJ2-1 and V is TRBV10-1, with 12 bases aligning to TRBD2. The CDR3 consists of 16 residues. The V segment lost 6 bases and the J segment 0 bases; nucleotides outside the gene matches: 3. Germline lookup yields CDR1 WNHNN and CDR2 SYGVQD (reference sequence). The CDR3 is CASSRLAGVSYNEQFF. CDR3 nucleotides: TGCGCCAGCAGCCGACTAGCGGGGGTCTCCTACAATGAGCAGTTCTTC.

In nucleotides, the CDR3 is TGTGCCAGCAGCTTGGTTCCGGGGGACACTGAAGCTTTCTTT. This codes for CASSLVPGDTEAFF. The V gene is TRBV5-5, the J gene TRBJ1-1, with a weak D call TRBD1 (5 bases). Between the trimmed V and J ends, which lost 0 bases and 3 bases, there was a span of 9 bases. The germline V gene has CDR1 SGHKS and CDR2 YYEKEE (reference sequence). The CDR3 length is 14 residues.

The chain carries TRBV28 and TRBJ2-7; 8 positions agree with TRBD1. Germline CDR1 is MDHEN and CDR2 is SYDVKM. This CDR3 is built from 13 residues. After removal of 10 bases from V and 5 bases from J, the junction contained 10 bases not matched to a gene. Here the CDR3 reads CANQRTGNDEQYF. The CDR3 DNA sequence: TGTGCCAACCAACGGACAGGGAACGACGAGCAGTACTTC.

V and J are TRBV29-1 and TRBJ2-7; maybe TRBD1 (5 bases). Trimming removed 3 bases from V and 3 bases from J, with 9 bases in between. The length of the CDR3 is 12 residues. The germline gives CDR1 SQVTM, CDR2 ANQGSEA. The CDR3: CSVDGQGYEQYF. The CDR3 DNA follows: TGCAGCGTTGATGGGCAGGGCTACGAGCAGTACTTC.

The CDR3 sequence: CSVEDREAYGYTF. The CDR3 DNA reads as TGCAGCGTTGAAGATCGAGAGGCCTATGGCTACACCTTC. The chain couples TRBV29-1 to TRBJ1-2; D gene unclear. This CDR3 has 13 residues. Germline V gene lookup returns CDR1 SQVTM and CDR2 ANQGSEA. V lost 0 bases and J lost 4, with 9 bases in between.

The rearrangement joins TRBV5-4 to TRBJ2-7; 14 bases agree with TRBD2. Germline V gives CDR1 SGHNT, CDR2 YYREEE (reference sequence). CDR3 size: 17 residues. Trimming took 3 bases from V and 1 from J; bases not matched to a gene: 6. The CDR3 bases are TGTGCCAGCAGCTGGGGACTAGCGGGAGATTCGTCCTACGAGCAGTACTTC. This translates into CASSWGLAGDSSYEQYF.

This chain joins TRBV18 and TRBJ1-5; TRBD1 matches at 9 bases. The CDR3 has 18 amino acids. Trimming took 0 bases from V and 6 from J; bases not matched to a gene: 12. Germline V gives CDR1 KGHSH, CDR2 LQKENI. The CDR3 region is CASSPPPGQGGIGQPQHF. Written as DNA, the CDR3 is TGTGCCAGCTCACCACCGCCGGGACAGGGAGGGATAGGTCAGCCCCAGCATTTT.

J is TRBJ2-1 and V is TRBV2; 8 positions match TRBD2. CDR3 length: 11 amino acids. V dropped 4 bases and J dropped 16; count of bases not matched to a gene: 6. The germline CDR1 and CDR2 sequences are SNHLY and FYNNEI. In DNA form, the CDR3 reads TGTGCCAGCAGTGCCACCCGGGAGGGTTTCTTC. Its protein is CASSATREGFF.

V gene TRBV9 combines with J gene TRBJ2-7, with TRBD2 identical over 10 bases. Germline values: CDR1 SGDLS, CDR2 YYNGEE. J was trimmed by 6 bases and V by 2 bases; bases with no gene match: 8. The CDR3 loop spans 15 amino acids. The CDR3 here is CASSVTASGSSEQYF. The DNA for the CDR3 is TGTGCCAGCAGCGTGACGGCTAGCGGGAGCTCCGAGCAGTACTTC.

This clone has just a few counts. The rearrangement joins TRBV7-9 to TRBJ1-2; a weak D match, TRBD1 (6 bases). There are 15 residues in the CDR3. V was shortened by 5 bases and J by 5 bases, with 18 bases between the two germline ends. Germline CDR1 reads SEHNR; CDR2 reads FQNEAQ (reference sequence). The CDR3 region is CASSPRGARGYGYTF. The CDR3 DNA follows: TGTGCCAGCAGCCCCCGTGGGGCTAGGGGGTATGGCTACACCTTC.

V gene TRBV5-1 combines with J gene TRBJ2-1; TRBD2 agrees at 11 bases. The germline V gene encodes CDR1 SGHRS and CDR2 YFSETQ. The CDR3 totals 15 residues. V was clipped by 4 bases and J by 9 bases; unmatched bases: 9. The CDR3 sequence: CASSQTSGMYSEQFF. The CDR3 nucleotides read TGCGCCAGCAGCCAGACTAGCGGGATGTACTCTGAGCAGTTCTTC.

The rearrangement joins TRBV7-2 to TRBJ2-7; tentatively, D is TRBD2 (6 bases). Germline CDR1 reads SGHTA; CDR2 reads FQGNSA. Trimming shortened V by 1 base and J by 5 bases, and 12 bases separated the two germline ends. The length of the CDR3 is 14 residues. CDR3 sequence (DNA): TGTGCCAGCAGCTTAGTACGAGCGGGCGACGAGCAGTACTTC. Translating it yields CASSLVRAGDEQYF.

CDR3 amino acids: CASSQVGTSGRGEQYF. The CDR3 nucleotides are TGCGCCAGCAGCCAAGTTGGGACTAGCGGGAGAGGCGAGCAGTACTTC. This sequence joins TRBV4-1 and TRBJ2-7; 14 nucleotides agree with TRBD2. The length of the CDR3 is 16 residues. Germline CDR1 and CDR2: MGHRA and YSYEKL. Germline trimming cut 1 base from V and 6 bases from J; bases unmatched to any gene: 5.